This TCR beta chain was recorded in a study of blood T cells in healthy people across ages. It was with a sample-barcoded 5' primer and a J-beta primer mix that a second PCR of roughly 7 to 12 cycles was run. Each CDR3 protein is one row after TCRdb ran MiXCR on the 5' RACE reads. The data hold roughly 800,000 distinct CDR3 sequences, with roughly 50% observed a single time. The CDR3 loop spans 12 amino acids. With V trimmed by 6 bases and J by 11 bases, 8 bases remained unmatched. Germline V lookup: CDR1 MDHEN, CDR2 SYDVKM. Sample: blood. This TCR derives from a man younger than 45 in good health. The chain recombines TRBV28 with TRBJ2-5; the match to TRBD2 covers 8 bases. The CDR3 DNA follows: TGTGCCAGCAGAACTAGCGGTGAGAAGCAGTACTTC. Its translation is CASRTSGEKQYF.